This T cell receptor (beta chain) was obtained from a study of cytomegalovirus exposure and HLA in healthy donors (dated by TCRdb to about 2017). Study-level background: The approximately 710 repertoires of the first cohort and the roughly 120 validation repertoires were produced on the same platform, according to a later analysis. The aim of the study was to test whether cataloging public T cell receptors could identify signatures of past pathogen exposure. Along with the roughly 700-subject first cohort, a separate validation cohort of over 90 different subjects was used. High-throughput TCR immunosequencing, statistical association of individual TCRs with disease status, and machine learning were combined to predict cytomegalovirus infection status. General conclusions and limits of the study: In vitro tests confirmed that a few of the cytomegalovirus-associated TCR beta chains recognize cytomegalovirus antigens. In the study, 150 to 200 TCR beta chains were listed as associated with cytomegalovirus. The validation cohort had no HLA typing available for a later analysis, so co-occurrence within that cohort was assessed over all 130 or so repertoires. Across donors, most TCR sequences were observed very rarely, whereas some public TCRs were present in many individuals. The classifier was reported to diagnose cytomegalovirus status with high specificity and sensitivity in both the original cohort and the validation cohort. The authors suggested that the approach could potentially be generalized to other disease states and immunological phenotypes. In a later analysis, TCRs clustered in the first cohort were found to also tend to co-occur in the roughly 130 validation repertoires, with 85% to 95% of cluster scores above 0.

The receptor library was made with the immunoSEQ multiplex PCR assay. The authors' pipeline ran thus. A statistical classification framework was developed to diagnose cytomegalovirus status using the catalog of TCR beta chain sequences. TCRdb stores this immuneACCESS table with in-frame sequences only. Part of the clones is absent; in the studies checked, under half of the shortfall reflects unresolved V genes, and no reason is known for the rest. D and trimming come from the DNA, and the V and J calls and clone size come from that table. Across this sample there are some 170,000 clones, with around nine tenths seen only once. 2% to 3% of the sample lies in the top ten. Note on this clone: Its binding antigen is unknown. The sample holds no much larger clone one base away, and base qualities are not on file.

The CDR3 starts with the cysteine, ends with the phenylalanine, and has 12 residues. Just CDR3 DNA is preserved here, 36 bases in frame from base 1. The germline V gene sets CDR1 to MNHNS and CDR2 to SASEGT. V ends up 9 bases short and J 2 bases short, with an unmatched junction base count of 4. The donors were included in the validation cohort of 120 subjects, a group kept apart from the approximately 670-subject first cohort. Source material: PBMCs. Here the chain combines TRBV6-1 and TRBJ2-7; 7 of the junction bases match TRBD2. The TCR comes from a man aged 18-30 years in good health and CMV-seropositive. The CDR3 is CASLAGPYEQYF. The sequenced DNA is TGTGCCAGTTTAGCGGGCCCCTACGAGCAGTACTTC.